The 12 T cell receptor beta chains below were found in one sample sequenced in a study of T cells after yellow fever vaccination. TCRdb passed the 5' RACE reads through MiXCR, listing each CDR3 protein once. The sample includes more than 90,000 distinct CDR3 sequences, around 6.7% of them seen just once. The source material was CD4+ T cells sorted from PBMCs, sampled roughly 45 days after the first yellow fever vaccination. These receptors all stem from a man between 18 and 29 years old who received the YFV17D yellow fever vaccine.

There are many counts of this clonotype. The V and J genes are TRBV4-2 and TRBJ1-5; TRBD1 matches at 10 bases. J lost 2 bases, V lost 8 bases, and 3 bases had no gene match. Germline CDR1 LGHNA, CDR2 YNFKEQ. The length of the CDR3 is 14 residues. CDR3 DNA: TGTGCCAGCGCGGGGACAGGGGGCAATCAGCCCCAGCATTTT. Amino acid sequence: CASAGTGGNQPQHF.

The gene calls are TRBV5-4 and TRBJ2-2, with D perhaps TRBD1 (5 bases). Germline V CDR1 and CDR2: SGHNT, YYREEE (reference sequence). The CDR3 totals 12 residues. Trimming left V 5 bases short and J 4 bases short, with 6 bases between. CDR3 region: CASRGLTGELFF. CDR3 DNA sequence: TGTGCCAGCAGGGGGCTCACCGGGGAGCTGTTTTTT.

The chain employs TRBV5-1 and TRBJ2-3, with D uncertain. CDR1 is SGHRS, CDR2 YFSETQ, per germline. Trimming removed 6 bases from V and 6 bases from J, with 11 bases in between. CDR3 length equals 12 residues. The CDR3 nucleotides read TGCGCCAGCACGAGTTTGGTGGATACGCAGTATTTT. Its protein product is CASTSLVDTQYF. The full variable domain, with the rest looked up from reference TRBV5-1 and TRBJ2-3, is KAGVTQTPRYLIKTRGQQVTLSCSPISGHRSVSWYQQTPGQGLQFLFEYFSETQRNKGNFPGRFSGRQFSNSRSEMNVSTLELGDSALYLCASTSLVDTQYFGPGTRLTVL.

In this sample, this clonotype turned up many times. The rearrangement uses TRBV12-3 or TRBV12-4 and TRBJ2-7, with 7 bases that match TRBD1. CDR3 size: 14 residues. J gave up 2 bases and V 7 bases, and 8 bases lay outside the gene matches. CDR3 nucleotides: TGTGCCAGCATCTGTACAGGGGTCGCCTACGAGCAGTACGTC. Protein: CASICTGVAYEQYV.

This clonotype has a count of ten or more. This CDR3 is CASTQGDQPQHF. CDR3 nucleotides: TGTGCCAGCACACAGGGCGATCAGCCCCAGCATTTT. The chain uses TRBV28 and TRBJ1-5, with D possibly TRBD1 on 6 matching bases. The CDR3 contains 12 residues. Germline V lookup: CDR1 MDHEN, CDR2 SYDVKM. V gave up 7 bases and J gave up 5 bases, with 9 bases separating them.

This clonotype was observed once. A much bigger clone sits one base away, suggesting this may be a read error. The chain links TRBV9 to TRBJ2-2; no clear D. V was cut by 7 bases and J by 2 bases, with 18 bases left in between. The CDR3 length is 16 residues. Per the germline V gene, CDR1 is SGDLS and CDR2 is YYNGEE. The CDR3 DNA sequence: TGTGCCAGCGGTAATAACCGACTGAGAAACACCGGGGAGCTGTTTTTT. Protein: CASGNNRLRNTGELFF.

This clonotype was detected ten times or more. The CDR3 loop reads CASSQDWSSGNTIYF. CDR3 in DNA: TGCGCCAGCAGCCAAGACTGGAGCTCTGGAAACACCATATATTTT. The chain uses TRBV4-1 and TRBJ1-3; D remains unclear. Germline CDR1 reads MGHRA; CDR2 reads YSYEKL. Trimming took off 0 bases at V and 0 bases at J, with 6 bases between the two ends. The CDR3 runs 15 residues.

This clonotype was detected only a few times. The chain recombines TRBV12-3 or TRBV12-4 with TRBJ2-5; the D gene is possibly TRBD2 (5 bases). Trimming took off 3 bases at V and 5 bases at J, with 16 bases between the two ends. CDR3 length: 15 amino acids. The CDR3: CASSFGTTRGETQYF. DNA for the CDR3: TGTGCCAGCAGTTTTGGAACAACCCGAGGGGAGACCCAGTACTTC.

The table lists this clonotype with many counts. The rearrangement links TRBV24-1 to TRBJ2-1; either TRBD1 or TRBD2 may fit D (5 bases each). Per the germline V gene, CDR1 is KGHDR and CDR2 is SFDVKD. V was shortened by 7 bases and J by 12 bases, with 15 bases between the two germline ends. The CDR3 has 12 amino acids. CDR3: CATRGVVGLQFF. CDR3 DNA sequence: TGTGCCACCAGGGGGGTAGTGGGCTTGCAGTTCTTC.

This clonotype appeared many times. The genes are TRBV28 and TRBJ2-7; tentative D call: TRBD2 (6 bases). CDR3 size: 14 residues. Trimming left V 5 bases short and J 5 bases short, with 16 bases between. The V gene's germline CDR1 is MDHEN and CDR2 SYDVKM. CDR3 sequence (DNA): TGTGCCAGCAGTGCTCCAGGGAGGACCCACGAGCAGTACGTC. It encodes CASSAPGRTHEQYV.

This clonotype was seen at least ten times. The chain joins TRBV5-1 to TRBJ1-5; the match to TRBD1 covers 11 bases. The V gene end was trimmed by 4 bases and the J gene end by 7 bases; junction bases not matched to a gene: 13. The length of the CDR3 is 17 residues. Per germline, CDR1 SGHRS and CDR2 YFSETQ. As DNA, the CDR3 is TGCGCCAGCAGCCTTTTTCCGCTTGGGACAGGGGGGCAGCCCCAGCATTTT. Translation gives CASSLFPLGTGGQPQHF.

At least ten counts were recorded for this clonotype. This chain links TRBV20-1 with TRBJ2-3; maybe TRBD1 (6 bases). V lost 3 bases and J 7 bases, leaving 8 bases between the germline ends. Germline V gene data show CDR1 as DFQATT and CDR2 as SNEGSKA (reference sequence). The CDR3 totals 11 residues. The CDR3 reads CSARTGYTQYF. CDR3 coding DNA: TGCAGTGCTAGGACAGGTTATACGCAGTATTTT.